These 12 T cell receptor beta chains share one sample of origin, sequenced in a study of beta chain features in type 1 diabetes. Sequencing targeted expressed TCRB transcripts, as all isolated RNA had been reverse transcribed. Data came from immunoSEQ multiplex PCR; TCRdb stores just in-frame clones and leaves some out. Of about 900,000 clones in the sample, 15% to 20% were seen once. What was sequenced was naive CD4+ T cells from blood. These receptors were obtained from a woman aged 18-30 years in good health.

This clone was seen more than once but under ten times. The chain joins TRBV14 to TRBJ2-7, with 9 bases identical to TRBD2. J gave up 0 bases and V 3 bases, and 3 bases lay outside the gene matches. CDR1 and CDR2 (germline): SGHDN, FVKESK. The CDR3 loop spans 15 amino acids. This chain's CDR3 is CASSQWRGGSYEQYF. DNA of the CDR3: TGTGCCAGCAGCCAGTGGCGGGGGGGCTCCTACGAGCAGTACTTC.

The J gene is TRBJ2-2, the V gene TRBV28, with no clear D. With 6 bases removed from V and 1 base from J, the gap between germline ends came to 12 bases. This CDR3 is 15 amino acids long. The germline V gene has CDR1 MDHEN and CDR2 SYDVKM. The CDR3 DNA is TGTGCCAGCAGCTCAATGGCGAGGAACACCGGGGAGCTGTTTTTT. Translating it yields CASSSMARNTGELFF.

This clone was picked up a small number of times. The chain couples TRBV7-2 to TRBJ2-5; D is perhaps TRBD1 (6 bases). The CDR3 spans 15 residues. From germline, CDR1 is SGHTA and CDR2 FQGNSA. The V end was cut by 5 bases, the J end by 3 bases, with 16 bases between. CDR3 sequence reads: CASSIGVRGKETQYF. Written as DNA, the CDR3 is TGTGCCAGCAGCATTGGGGTCAGGGGCAAAGAGACCCAGTACTTC. Supplemented by reference TRBV7-2 and TRBJ2-5, the full variable domain reads GAGVSQSPSNKVTEKGKDVELRCDPISGHTALYWYRQSLGQGLEFLIYFQGNSAPDKSGLPSDRFSAERTGGSVSTLTIQRTQQEDSAVYLCASSIGVRGKETQYFGPGTRLLVL.

This clone was detected a few times. The chain has TRBV28 and TRBJ1-5; TRBD1 matches at 7 bases. With 5 bases clipped from V and 7 bases from J, the junction kept 11 bases outside the gene matches. This CDR3 has 15 amino acids. Germline V gene sequence: CDR1 MDHEN, CDR2 SYDVKM. CDR3 in amino acids: CASSPYDRARQPQHF. The CDR3 nucleotides are TGTGCCAGCAGTCCCTATGACAGGGCTCGACAGCCCCAGCATTTT. Complete variable domain (other parts from reference TRBV28 and TRBJ1-5): DVKVTQSSRYLVKRTGEKVFLECVQDMDHENMFWYRQDPGLGLRLIYFSYDVKMKEKGDIPEGYSVSREKKERFSLILESASTNQTSMYLCASSPYDRARQPQHFGDGTRLSIL.

This chain joins TRBV7-2 and TRBJ2-7, with D maybe TRBD2 (6 bases). V dropped 6 bases and J dropped 4 bases, with 16 bases sitting between them. The germline CDR1 and CDR2 sequences are SGHTA and FQGNSA. The CDR3 is made up of 14 amino acids. The CDR3, as DNA: TGTGCCAGCAGATCTAGGGCGGGGTTATACGAGCAGTACTTC. Residues: CASRSRAGLYEQYF.

As for this clone: Other DNA sequences of this sample code for an identical CDR3. The genes are TRBV7-9 and TRBJ2-3; D is unclear. V shed 2 bases and J shed 4 bases, with 4 bases lying between them. Germline CDR1 SEHNR, CDR2 FQNEAQ (reference sequence). CDR3 length: 12 residues. This CDR3 is CASSLRADTQYF. DNA of the CDR3: TGTGCCAGCAGCTTACGCGCAGATACGCAGTATTTT.

This clone was seen a handful of times. The chain combines TRBV12-5 with TRBJ2-1; 11 bases line up with TRBD1. The CDR3 totals 15 residues. Germline CDR1 is LGHNT and CDR2 is FRNRAP. Trimming removed 6 bases from V and 3 bases from J; junction bases left unmatched: 4. CDR3 DNA: TGTGCTAGTGGACCCGGGACAGGGGGCTACAATGAGCAGTTCTTC. Residues: CASGPGTGGYNEQFF.

This clone has more than one count but fewer than ten. The chain joins TRBV18 to TRBJ2-1; 7 positions match TRBD2. The germline V gene has CDR1 KGHSH and CDR2 LQKENI. This CDR3 has 15 residues. Trimming removed 2 bases from V and 6 bases from J; junction bases left unmatched: 7. CDR3 region: CASSPGEGLFNEQFF. Here the CDR3 DNA reads TGTGCCAGCTCACCAGGGGAGGGCCTCTTCAATGAGCAGTTCTTC.

This clone was detected only a few times. This sequence joins TRBV7-8 and TRBJ2-5, with no clear D. CDR3 length equals 13 residues. CDR1 is SGHVS, CDR2 FQNEAQ, per germline. Trimming took off 7 bases at V and 1 base at J, with 10 bases between the two ends. The CDR3 loop reads CASTLRFQETQYF. In nucleotides, the CDR3 is TGTGCCAGCACTCTGCGGTTCCAAGAGACCCAGTACTTC. Full variable domain (rest looked up from reference TRBV7-8 and TRBJ2-5): GAGVSQSPRYKVAKRGQDVALRCDPISGHVSLFWYQQALGQGPEFLTYFQNEAQLDKSGLPSDRFFAERPEGSVSTLKIQRTQQEDSAVYLCASTLRFQETQYFGPGTRLLVL.

V usage is TRBV19 and J usage is TRBJ1-1; possible D gene TRBD1, 6 bases. Trimming stripped 6 bases from V and 4 bases from J, with 12 bases between. Germline V gene sequence: CDR1 LNHDA, CDR2 SQIVND (reference sequence). This CDR3 contains 13 residues. The CDR3 spells CASSPQGSTEAFF. The CDR3 nucleotides read TGTGCCAGTAGCCCACAGGGTTCCACTGAAGCTTTCTTT.

The chain has TRBV9 and TRBJ1-4; D not resolved. CDR3 length: 13 residues. V lost 0 bases and J 8 bases, leaving 8 bases between the germline ends. Per germline, CDR1 SGDLS and CDR2 YYNGEE. CDR3 protein: CASSVGQEEKLFF. CDR3 nucleotides: TGTGCCAGCAGCGTAGGGCAGGAGGAAAAACTGTTTTTT. The whole variable domain, remainder taken from reference TRBV9 and TRBJ1-4, is DSGVTQTPKHLITATGQRVTLRCSPRSGDLSVYWYQQSLDQGLQFLIQYYNGEERAKGNILERFSAQQFPDLHSELNLSSLELGDSALYFCASSVGQEEKLFFGSGTQLSVL.

V usage is TRBV20-1 and J usage is TRBJ2-7; TRBD1 agrees at 7 bases. Germline lookup yields CDR1 DFQATT and CDR2 SNEGSKA (reference sequence). V shed 6 bases and J 5 bases; nucleotides not matched to a gene: 4. The CDR3 length is 11 residues. CDR3 DNA: TGCAGTGCCGCACAGGGGCACGAGCAGTACTTC. It specifies CSAAQGHEQYF.